The 14 T cell receptor beta chains listed next were all sequenced from one sample in a study of CD8 T cells in ankylosing spondylitis. Notes on the study in general: Ankylosing spondylitis blood seemed to carry a telltale TCR beta motif made of roughly eight highly homologous variants.

For these receptors, no antigen is known. TCRdb recomputed calls from the 5' RACE reads with MiXCR, one row per CDR3 protein. The sample has some 240,000 distinct CDR3 sequences, 6% to 8.5% seen once; the top ten hold 14%. Sample: blood, either unsorted or a sorted T cell fraction (not recorded which). These receptors originate from a male donor with ankylosing spondylitis.

This clonotype has ten or more counts. V gene TRBV4-1 combines with J gene TRBJ1-1; D remains ambiguous. V was pared by 1 base and J by 1 base, with 10 bases between. The CDR3 covers 15 residues. Germline V gene lookup returns CDR1 MGHRA and CDR2 YSYEKL. The CDR3 reads CASSQGAGRNTEAFF. In DNA form, the CDR3 reads TGCGCCAGCAGCCAAGGGGCAGGAAGGAACACTGAAGCTTTCTTT.

This clonotype was seen repeatedly, ten times or more. The chain carries TRBV9 and TRBJ1-1; possibly TRBD1 for D (6 bases). V gave up 4 bases and J gave up 3 bases, with 19 bases separating them. This CDR3 contains 16 residues. Germline lookup yields CDR1 SGDLS and CDR2 YYNGEE. In DNA form, the CDR3 reads TGTGCCAGCAGCCCTCGACAGGAACGAAGGTACACTGAAGCTTTCTTT. Translating gives CASSPRQERRYTEAFF. The full variable domain, rest sourced from reference TRBV9 and TRBJ1-1, is DSGVTQTPKHLITATGQRVTLRCSPRSGDLSVYWYQQSLDQGLQFLIQYYNGEERAKGNILERFSAQQFPDLHSELNLSSLELGDSALYFCASSPRQERRYTEAFFGQGTRLTVV.

This clonotype was seen at least ten times. CDR3 nucleotide sequence: TGTGCCACCATCGGGGGAGGTAGAGCCTCCTACGAGCAGTACTTC. Translation gives CATIGGGRASYEQYF. The chain has TRBV6-1 and TRBJ2-7; D may be TRBD2 (6 bases). The germline CDR1 and CDR2 sequences are MNHNS and SASEGT. Trimming removed 10 bases at V and 0 bases at J, with 19 bases between. The CDR3 spans 15 residues.

There are a few counts of this clonotype. The chain links TRBV7-9 to TRBJ2-1; TRBD1 is a possible D gene (6 bases). The germline CDR1 and CDR2 sequences are SEHNR and FQNEAQ (reference sequence). The V end was cut by 4 bases, the J end by 0 bases, with 13 bases between. This CDR3 is 16 amino acids long. The CDR3 nucleotides are TGTGCCAGCAGCTCTCCGACAGGAAGCTCCTACAATGAGCAGTTCTTC. Translated, it gives CASSSPTGSSYNEQFF.

The rearrangement links TRBV7-9 to TRBJ2-2; possible D gene TRBD1, 5 bases. Trimming removed 5 bases at V and 0 bases at J, with 10 bases between. Germline assignment: CDR1 SEHNR and CDR2 FQNEAQ (reference sequence). The length of the CDR3 is 15 residues. The CDR3 DNA reads TGTGCCAGCAGCCTCCGGACACCGAACACCGGGGAGCTGTTTTTT. Translation gives CASSLRTPNTGELFF.

This clonotype was recorded many times. This chain connects TRBV6-2 or TRBV6-3 to TRBJ2-1; no clear D. Deletions cut 4 bases from V and 2 bases from J, with 9 bases between. This CDR3 region has 14 residues. Looked up from germline, CDR1 is MNHEY and CDR2 is SVGEGT. The CDR3 DNA is TGTGCCAGCAGTTTTAATAGTCCCTACAATGAGCAGTTCTTC. Its protein is CASSFNSPYNEQFF.

This clonotype was detected many times. The rearrangement joins TRBV4-3 to TRBJ1-1; D is unclear. Trimming shortened V by 0 bases and J by 0 bases, and 8 bases separated the two germline ends. Germline CDR1 LGHNA, CDR2 YSLEER. This CDR3 spans 15 amino acids. For the CDR3, the DNA is TGCGCCAGCAGCCAAGATCCGGGGATGAACACTGAAGCTTTCTTT. It codes for CASSQDPGMNTEAFF.

V and J are TRBV12-3 or TRBV12-4 and TRBJ2-3; D is unclear. This CDR3 comprises 15 residues. V lost 1 base, J lost 0 bases, and 8 bases lay in between. CDR3 bases: TGTGCCAGCAGTTTAGTCGGTTCTAGCACAGATACGCAGTATTTT. Residues: CASSLVGSSTDTQYF.

This clonotype was seen many times. The rearrangement links TRBV5-5 to TRBJ1-5; D gene ambiguous. The germline V gene has CDR1 SGHKS and CDR2 YYEKEE (reference sequence). This CDR3 contains 15 residues. Between the trimmed V and J ends, which lost 0 bases and 7 bases, there was a span of 14 bases. CDR3 DNA: TGTGCCAGCAGCTTGGAGGGCACTAAACTACAGCCCCAGCATTTT. Protein product: CASSLEGTKLQPQHF.

This clonotype was observed a handful of times. The chain recombines TRBV6-2 or TRBV6-3 with TRBJ2-2; D not resolved. Looked up from germline, CDR1 is MNHEY and CDR2 is SVGEGT. The V and J ends lost 0 bases and 0 bases respectively, with 5 bases between them. The CDR3 is made up of 15 amino acids. The CDR3 nucleotides are TGTGCCAGCAGTTACTCAGCGACGAACACCGGGGAGCTGTTTTTT. Translated: CASSYSATNTGELFF.

This clonotype was seen ten or more times. The genes are TRBV24-1 and TRBJ2-5; TRBD2 is a possible D gene (5 bases). The CDR3 extends over 16 amino acids. Trimming cost V 2 bases and J 0 bases, with 12 bases left between them. Looked up from germline, CDR1 is KGHDR and CDR2 is SFDVKD. In nucleotides, the CDR3 is TGTGCCACCAGTGATTCCATCGGCGGGCACCAAGAGACCCAGTACTTC. Translating gives CATSDSIGGHQETQYF.

The table lists this clonotype with many counts. One junction end disagrees with the germline gene, perhaps due to a read error. The rearrangement joins TRBV29-1 to TRBJ1-1; weak D call: TRBD1 (6 bases). Germline V gene data show CDR1 as SQVTM and CDR2 as ANQGSEA. The CDR3 is 12 amino acids. The CDR3 DNA reads TGCAGCGCCTCAACATGGGACACTCAAGCTTTCTTT. As protein: CSASTWDTQAFF.

This clonotype was counted ten times or more. The genes are TRBV28 and TRBJ1-5; the D is unclear. CDR3 length equals 12 residues. Germline CDR1 is MDHEN and CDR2 is SYDVKM. The V and J ends lost 2 bases and 8 bases respectively, with 7 bases between them. CDR3 amino acids: CASSLRQKPQHF. The CDR3 nucleotides are TGTGCCAGCAGTTTACGGCAGAAGCCCCAGCATTTT.

The chain couples TRBV29-1 to TRBJ1-1; D remains unclear. V was cut by 3 bases and J by 6 bases, with 5 bases left in between. The CDR3 has 10 amino acids. Germline CDR1 SQVTM, CDR2 ANQGSEA. The CDR3 region has the DNA TGCAGCGTTGATAACTCTGAAGCTTTCTTT. Translated: CSVDNSEAFF.